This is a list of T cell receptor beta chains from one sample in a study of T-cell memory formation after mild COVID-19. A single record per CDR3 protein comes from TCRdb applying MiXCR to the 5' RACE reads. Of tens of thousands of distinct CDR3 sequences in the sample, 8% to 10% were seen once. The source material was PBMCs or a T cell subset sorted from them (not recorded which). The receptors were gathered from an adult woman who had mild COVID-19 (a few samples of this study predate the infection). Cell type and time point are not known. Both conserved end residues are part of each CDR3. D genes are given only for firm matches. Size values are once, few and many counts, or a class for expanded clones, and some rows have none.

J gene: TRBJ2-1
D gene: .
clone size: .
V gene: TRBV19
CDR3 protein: CASSQGRYNEQFF
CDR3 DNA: TGTGCCAGTTCCCAGGGCCGTTACAATGAGCAGTTCTTC

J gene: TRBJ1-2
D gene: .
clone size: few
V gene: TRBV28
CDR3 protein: CASSLQEYGYTF
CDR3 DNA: TGTGCCAGCAGCCTACAGGAATATGGCTACACCTTC

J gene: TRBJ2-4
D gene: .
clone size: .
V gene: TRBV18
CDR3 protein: CASSPAGAKNIQYF
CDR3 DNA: TGTGCCAGCTCACCAGCGGGAGCCAAAAACATTCAGTACTTC

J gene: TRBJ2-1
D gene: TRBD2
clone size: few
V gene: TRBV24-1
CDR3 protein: CATSESTSGSLNEQFF
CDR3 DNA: TGTGCCACCAGTGAGTCGACTAGCGGGAGTTTGAATGAGCAGTTCTTC

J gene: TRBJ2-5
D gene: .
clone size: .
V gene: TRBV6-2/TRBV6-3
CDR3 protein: CASSPRLQETQYF
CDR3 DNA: TGTGCCAGCAGTCCGAGATTACAAGAGACCCAGTACTTC

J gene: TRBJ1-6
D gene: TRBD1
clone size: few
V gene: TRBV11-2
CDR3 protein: CASSFTGDSPLHF
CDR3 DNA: TGTGCCAGCAGCTTTACAGGGGATTCACCCCTCCACTTT

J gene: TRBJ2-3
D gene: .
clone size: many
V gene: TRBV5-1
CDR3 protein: CASKGWASEDTQYF
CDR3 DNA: TGCGCCAGCAAGGGGTGGGCTAGTGAAGATACGCAGTATTTT

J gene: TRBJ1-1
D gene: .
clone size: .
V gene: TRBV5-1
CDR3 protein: CASSLLPRATEAFF
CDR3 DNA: TGCGCCAGCAGCTTGCTCCCTCGGGCCACTGAAGCTTTCTTT

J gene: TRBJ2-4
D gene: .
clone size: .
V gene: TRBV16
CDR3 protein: CASSQRQTGKNIQYF
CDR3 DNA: TGTGCCAGCAGTCAGAGACAGACCGGTAAAAACATTCAGTACTTC

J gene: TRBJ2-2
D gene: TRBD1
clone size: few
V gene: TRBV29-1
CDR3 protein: CSVTGTGGNTGELFF
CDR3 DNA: TGCAGCGTAACCGGGACAGGGGGAAACACCGGGGAGCTGTTTTTT

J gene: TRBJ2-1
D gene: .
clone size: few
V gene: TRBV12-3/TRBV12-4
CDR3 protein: CASTRTLGRGEQFF
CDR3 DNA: TGTGCCAGCACGCGAACCCTCGGGCGCGGTGAGCAGTTCTTC

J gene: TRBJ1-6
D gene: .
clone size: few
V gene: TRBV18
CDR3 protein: CASSRGQSSPLHF
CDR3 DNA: TGTGCCAGCTCACGTGGACAGTCTTCACCCCTCCACTTT

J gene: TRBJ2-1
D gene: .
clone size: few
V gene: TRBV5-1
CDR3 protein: CASSQWGHMFF
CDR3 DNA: TGCGCCAGCAGCCAGTGGGGACATATGTTCTTC

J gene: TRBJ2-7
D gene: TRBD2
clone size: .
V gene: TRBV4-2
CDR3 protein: CASSLSGGGPQGSYEQYF
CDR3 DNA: TGTGCCAGCAGCCTCTCCGGCGGGGGACCCCAGGGCTCCTACGAGCAGTACTTC

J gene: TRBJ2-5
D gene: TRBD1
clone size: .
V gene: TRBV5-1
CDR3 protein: CASSGGQGFQETQYF
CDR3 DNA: TGCGCCAGCAGCGGAGGACAGGGTTTCCAAGAGACCCAGTACTTC

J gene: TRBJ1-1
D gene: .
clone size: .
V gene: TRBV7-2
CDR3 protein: CASSLYRPLNTEAFF
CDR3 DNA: TGTGCCAGCAGCTTATATCGCCCTTTGAACACTGAAGCTTTCTTT

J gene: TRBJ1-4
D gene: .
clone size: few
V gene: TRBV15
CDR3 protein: CATSGGRGNPEKLFF
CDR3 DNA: TGTGCCACCAGCGGAGGAAGAGGGAATCCGGAAAAACTGTTTTTT

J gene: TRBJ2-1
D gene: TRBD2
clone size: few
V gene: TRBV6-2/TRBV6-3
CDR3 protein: CASSYPDRLAGGRSTYNEQFF
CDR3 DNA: TGTGCCAGCAGTTACCCGGACAGACTAGCGGGGGGGAGGTCGACCTACAATGAGCAGTTCTTC

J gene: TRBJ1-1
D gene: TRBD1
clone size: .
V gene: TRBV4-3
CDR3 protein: CASSLGQGLSTEAFF
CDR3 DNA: TGCGCCAGCAGCCTCGGACAGGGGCTGTCCACTGAAGCTTTCTTT

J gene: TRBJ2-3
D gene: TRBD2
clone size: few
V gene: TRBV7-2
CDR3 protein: CASSSVAGGPPDTQYF
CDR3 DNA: TGTGCCAGCAGCTCCGTAGCGGGAGGGCCCCCAGATACGCAGTATTTT

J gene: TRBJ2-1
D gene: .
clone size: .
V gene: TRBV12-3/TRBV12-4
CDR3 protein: CASSSATGLPYNEQFF
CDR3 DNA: TGTGCCAGCAGTTCCGCCACGGGACTCCCCTACAATGAGCAGTTCTTC

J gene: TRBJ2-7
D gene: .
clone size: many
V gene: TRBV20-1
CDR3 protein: CSAEKVGTDSHEQYF
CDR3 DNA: TGCAGTGCTGAGAAAGTAGGGACCGACAGCCACGAGCAGTACTTC

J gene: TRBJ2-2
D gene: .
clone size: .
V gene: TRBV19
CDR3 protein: CASKSQGANTGELFF
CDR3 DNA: TGTGCCAGCAAGTCTCAGGGCGCCAACACCGGGGAGCTGTTTTTT

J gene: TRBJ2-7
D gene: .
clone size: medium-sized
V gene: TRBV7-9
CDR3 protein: CASSLVLTDYEQYF
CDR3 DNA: TGTGCCAGCAGCTTAGTTTTAACAGACTACGAGCAGTACTTC

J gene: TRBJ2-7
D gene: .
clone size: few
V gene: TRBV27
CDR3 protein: CASSLSRTRSSYEQYF
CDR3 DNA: TGTGCCAGCAGTTTATCCCGAACACGAAGCTCCTACGAGCAGTACTTC

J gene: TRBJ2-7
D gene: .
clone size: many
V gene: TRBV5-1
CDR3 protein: CATPFGGSSLPYEQYF
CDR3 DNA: TGCGCCACCCCCTTCGGGGGCTCCAGCCTCCCCTACGAGCAGTACTTC

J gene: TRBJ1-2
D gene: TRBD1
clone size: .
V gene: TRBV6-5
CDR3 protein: CASSYTGQGPGYTF
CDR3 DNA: TGTGCCAGCAGTTACACAGGACAGGGCCCGGGGTATACCTTC

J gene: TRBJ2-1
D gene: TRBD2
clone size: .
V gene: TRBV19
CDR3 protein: CASSIVTSGRYYNEQFF
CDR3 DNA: TGTGCCAGTAGTATCGTCACTAGCGGGAGGTACTACAATGAGCAGTTCTTC

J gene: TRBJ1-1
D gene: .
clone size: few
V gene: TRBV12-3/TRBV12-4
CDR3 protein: CASNREANTEAFF
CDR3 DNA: TGTGCCAGCAACCGCGAGGCGAACACTGAAGCTTTCTTT

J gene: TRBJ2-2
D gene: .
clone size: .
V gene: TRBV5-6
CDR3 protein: CASSSASVKTGELFF
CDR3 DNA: TGTGCCAGCAGCTCGGCGAGTGTGAAGACCGGGGAGCTGTTTTTT

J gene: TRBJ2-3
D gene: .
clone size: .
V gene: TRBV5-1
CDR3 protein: CASSLQGPHRDTQYF
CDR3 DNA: TGCGCCAGCAGCTTGCAGGGACCCCATCGAGATACGCAGTATTTT

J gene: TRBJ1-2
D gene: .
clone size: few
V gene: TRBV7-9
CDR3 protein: CASSFPDTRSYGYTF
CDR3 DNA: TGTGCCAGCAGCTTTCCGGACACTCGGTCCTATGGCTACACCTTC

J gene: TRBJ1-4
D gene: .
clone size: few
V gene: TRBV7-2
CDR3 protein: CASSFGGKEKLFF
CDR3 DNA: TGTGCCAGCAGCTTCGGGGGGAAGGAAAAACTGTTTTTT